These 20 T cell receptor beta chains originate from one sample sequenced in a study of metastatic and nonmetastatic thyroid tumors. TCRdb re-called clones from the PCR reads using MiXCR. The sample records 40,000 to 45,000 clones, 16% being singletons. Treatment of any kind had been given to no patient before thyroid surgery. The sequenced sample was blood. These receptors came from a female donor with papillary thyroid cancer or a benign thyroid nodule (not recorded which). Some clones in this sample may be carry-over from other donors' samples.

This clone was counted many times. The chain employs TRBV6-1 and TRBJ2-3; perhaps TRBD1 as D (6 bases). Germline V gene lookup returns CDR1 MNHNS and CDR2 SASEGT. V lost 6 bases and J lost 0, with 16 bases in between. The CDR3 is made up of 16 amino acids. The CDR3 DNA is TGTGCCAGCAGCCCTAGGGGGACCATTAGCACAGATACGCAGTATTTT. It codes for CASSPRGTISTDTQYF.

This clone was recorded at least ten times. The chain has TRBV5-5 and TRBJ1-1; tentatively, D is TRBD1 (5 bases). Germline CDR1 SGHKS, CDR2 YYEKEE (reference sequence). V shed 4 bases and J shed 2 bases, with 15 bases lying between them. This CDR3 contains 15 residues. The CDR3 loop reads CASSLSGTLNTEAFF. CDR3 coding DNA: TGTGCCAGCAGCCTGTCCGGGACTTTAAACACTGAAGCTTTCTTT.

In its sample, this clone was seen many times. The rearrangement joins TRBV10-3 to TRBJ1-1, with 7 bases aligning to TRBD1. Germline V gene lookup returns CDR1 ENHRY and CDR2 SYGVKD. V dropped 9 bases and J dropped 5; count of bases not matched to a gene: 6. The CDR3 sequence is 12 residues long. The CDR3 coding sequence is TGTGCCATGCGACAGGGAAATACTGAAGCTTTCTTT. Protein: CAMRQGNTEAFF.

Many counts were recorded for this clone. This chain links TRBV7-2 with TRBJ2-7, with D possibly matching TRBD1 (5 bases). V dropped 2 bases and J dropped 2 bases, with 13 bases sitting between them. This CDR3 contains 15 residues. From germline, CDR1 is SGHTA and CDR2 FQGNSA. The CDR3 loop reads CASSLTGRVTYEQYF. DNA for the CDR3: TGTGCCAGCAGCTTAACGGGCAGGGTCACCTACGAGCAGTACTTC.

Note on this clone: One end of the junction fails to match germline, which may point to a read error. J is TRBJ2-5 and V is TRBV5-1; 7 nucleotides line up with TRBD2. The germline gives CDR1 SGHRS, CDR2 YFSETQ. This CDR3 comprises 16 residues. The CDR3 region has the DNA TGCGCCAGCGGCTTGGGGAGGGATTGGGTCCAAGAGACCCAGTACTTC. Translation gives CASGLGRDWVQETQYF.

Relative to its sample, this clone is medium-sized. V usage is TRBV19 and J usage is TRBJ1-2; 9 positions match TRBD1. Trimming cost V 7 bases and J 7 bases; bases outside gene matches: 13. CDR1 and CDR2 (germline): LNHDA, SQIVND (reference sequence). CDR3 size: 15 residues. The CDR3 sequence is CASTQLTGTGTGYTF. The DNA for the CDR3 is TGTGCCAGTACCCAGCTAACAGGGACAGGGACTGGCTACACCTTC.

In its sample, this clone was seen many times. This chain links TRBV9 with TRBJ1-2, with TRBD1 matching 9 bases. The CDR3 has 15 amino acids. The V gene end was trimmed by 4 bases and the J gene end by 3 bases; junction bases not matched to a gene: 7. Germline V CDR1 and CDR2: SGDLS, YYNGEE. In DNA form, the CDR3 reads TGTGCCAGCAGCATTGGCCGGGACAGGGACTATGGCTACACCTTC. Residues: CASSIGRDRDYGYTF.

At least ten counts were recorded for this clone. The chain couples TRBV24-1 to TRBJ2-2; D gene ambiguous. Trimming removed 1 base from V and 3 bases from J, with 5 bases in between. CDR1 KGHDR and CDR2 SFDVKD come from the germline V gene. This CDR3 spans 14 amino acids. CDR3 coding DNA: TGTGCCACCAGTGATTTTTCGTACACCGGGGAGCTGTTTTTT. Encoded protein: CATSDFSYTGELFF.

This clone is termed medium-sized. The rearrangement uses TRBV27 and TRBJ1-6; TRBD1 agrees at 8 bases. Unmatched junction bases numbered 14, after V lost 10 bases and J lost 9 bases. This CDR3 comprises 15 residues. The germline V gene has CDR1 MNHEY and CDR2 SMNVEV (reference sequence). For the CDR3, the DNA is TGTGCCACCGGCCCTACAGGGGGTACGGGTTCACCCCTCCACTTT. It yields the protein CATGPTGGTGSPLHF.

In its sample, this clone was seen many times. The rearrangement links TRBV28 to TRBJ1-2, with D possibly being TRBD1 (6 bases). Germline assignment: CDR1 MDHEN and CDR2 SYDVKM. The CDR3 contains 14 residues. The ends were cut back, 7 bases at V and 0 bases at J, with 12 bases in the middle. The DNA of the CDR3 is TGTGCCAGCACAAACGGGGGGCCTAACTATGGCTACACCTTC. Translation gives CASTNGGPNYGYTF.

The chain has TRBV7-3 and TRBJ2-3; D perhaps matches TRBD2 (6 bases). Germline CDR1 reads SGHTA; CDR2 reads FQGTGA. Trimming stripped 2 bases from V and 0 bases from J, with 12 bases between. The CDR3 has 16 residues. The CDR3 nucleotides read TGTGCCAGCAGCTTAGGGAGCGGGCCAAGCACAGATACGCAGTATTTT. This encodes CASSLGSGPSTDTQYF.

J is TRBJ2-6 and V is TRBV9, with D hard to call. V lost 5 bases, J lost 4 bases, and 28 bases lay in between. Germline values: CDR1 SGDLS, CDR2 YYNGEE. The CDR3 has 20 residues. The CDR3 sequence: CASRVLLINPLRAGANVLTF. The CDR3 bases are TGTGCCAGCAGAGTATTACTAATAAACCCTCTAAGAGCCGGGGCCAACGTCCTGACTTTC.

This sequence joins TRBV14 and TRBJ1-3; 8 bases map to TRBD1. CDR1 is SGHDN, CDR2 FVKESK, per germline. CDR3 length: 15 residues. V was pared by 4 bases and J by 1 base, with 3 bases of the junction left unmatched. Here the CDR3 DNA reads TGTGCCAGCAGCCCCTGGACAGGGTCTGGAAACACCATATATTTT. Amino acid sequence: CASSPWTGSGNTIYF. The full variable domain, rest sourced from reference TRBV14 and TRBJ1-3, is EAGVTQFPSHSVIEKGQTVTLRCDPISGHDNLYWYRRVMGKEIKFLLHFVKESKQDESGMPNNRFLAERTGGTYSTLKVQPAELEDSGVYFCASSPWTGSGNTIYFGEGSWLTVV.

As for this clone: It may be a read error: a sequence one base away is much more abundant. At the DNA level, this CDR3 is encoded by other sequences in the same sample as well. V gene TRBV9 combines with J gene TRBJ2-1; D is unresolved. Germline V gene sequence: CDR1 SGDLS, CDR2 YYNGEE. The CDR3 has 17 amino acids. Trimming removed 3 bases from V and 1 base from J, with 17 bases in between. In DNA, the CDR3 is TGTGCCAGCAGCGCGCTTTCCGGAACGGAATCCTACAATGAGCAGTTCTTC. Its translation: CASSALSGTESYNEQFF.

This clone was counted ten times or more. The chain couples TRBV24-1 to TRBJ1-2; D is undetermined. CDR1 and CDR2 from the germline V gene are KGHDR and SFDVKD. V was shortened by 1 base and J by 7 bases, with 12 bases between the two germline ends. The CDR3 contains 14 residues. CDR3 nucleotides: TGTGCCACCAGTGATTTAGGGAGGGTGCGTGGCTACACCTTC. Encoded protein: CATSDLGRVRGYTF.

With respect to this clone: At one boundary the junction diverges from the germline segment, which might be a read error. The chain joins TRBV27 to TRBJ2-3, with no clear D. CDR1 and CDR2 (germline): MNHEY, SMNVEV (reference sequence). The CDR3 covers 17 residues. CDR3 DNA sequence: TGTGCCAGCAGTTTATCGTGGGGTGACCTACACACATATACGCAGTATTTT. This translates into CASSLSWGDLHTYTQYF.

This clone was counted ten times or more. This rearrangement joins TRBV2 to TRBJ2-3; 15 nucleotides match TRBD2. The germline CDR1 and CDR2 sequences are SNHLY and FYNNEI. Trimming at V came to 6 bases and at J to 1 base, leaving 8 bases not matched to a gene. The CDR3 sequence is 18 residues long. The CDR3 loop is CASSGTSGGYKGTDTQYF. Here the CDR3 DNA reads TGTGCCAGCAGCGGGACTAGCGGGGGGTACAAGGGCACAGATACGCAGTATTTT.

This clone was seen more than once but under ten times. Compared with germline, one end of the junction differs, possibly owing to a read error. The chain links TRBV12-3 or TRBV12-4 to TRBJ2-5; D may match TRBD1 or TRBD2 (5 bases each). This CDR3 comprises 13 residues. CDR3 region: CASSSGRKETQYF. Here the CDR3 DNA reads TGTGCCAGCAGTTCGGGGCGGAAAGAGACGCAGTACTTC.

Many counts were recorded for this clone. This rearrangement joins TRBV2 to TRBJ2-3; 10 positions match TRBD2. Germline-derived CDR1 and CDR2 are SNHLY and FYNNEI. Unmatched junction bases numbered 3, after V lost 5 bases and J lost 1 base. The CDR3 sequence is 15 residues long. CDR3 amino acids: CASSPGTSGTDTQYF. For the CDR3, the DNA is TGTGCCAGCAGTCCCGGGACTAGCGGCACAGATACGCAGTATTTT.

This clone showed up just a few times. The chain combines TRBV12-3 or TRBV12-4 with TRBJ2-7; D might be TRBD2 (5 bases). Between the trimmed V and J ends, which lost 8 bases and 7 bases, there was a span of 18 bases. This CDR3 spans 13 amino acids. CDR3 amino acids: CASRGEGYAEQYF. The CDR3 DNA follows: TGTGCCAGCCGTGGCGAGGGCTACGCAGAGCAGTACTTC.